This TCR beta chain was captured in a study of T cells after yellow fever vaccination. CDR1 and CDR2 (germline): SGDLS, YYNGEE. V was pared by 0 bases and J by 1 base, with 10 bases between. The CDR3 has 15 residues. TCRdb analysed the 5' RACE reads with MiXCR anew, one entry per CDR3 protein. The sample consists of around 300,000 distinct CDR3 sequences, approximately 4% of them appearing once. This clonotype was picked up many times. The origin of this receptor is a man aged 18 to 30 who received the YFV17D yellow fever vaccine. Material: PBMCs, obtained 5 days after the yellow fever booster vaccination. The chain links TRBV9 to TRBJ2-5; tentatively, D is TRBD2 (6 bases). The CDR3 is CASSVAAGSQETQYF. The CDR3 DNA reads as TGTGCCAGCAGCGTAGCCGCGGGGTCCCAAGAGACCCAGTACTTC.